A single T cell receptor (beta chain) is shown here with its context. This clonotype appeared many times. This clone's antigen is unknown. Within one base of it there is no much larger clone, and no base qualities were kept. V lost 9 bases and J lost 1 base, and the count of bases not matched to a germline gene is 3. Counted from cysteine to phenylalanine, this CDR3 has 14 amino acids. Of the read, only the CDR3 DNA is kept; its 42 bases are in frame from base 1. Based on the germline V gene, the CDR1 and CDR2 sequences are KGHDR and SFDVKD. The sample originates from a study of glioma-infiltrating T cells (dated by TCRdb to 2016 to 2017). General notes on the study: Sequencing of TCR alpha- and beta-chain repertoires was performed on glioma tissue, on non-neoplastic brain tissue, and on matched peripheral blood mononuclear cells. To measure how far tissue and blood T-cell populations diverged, each tissue-infiltrating repertoire was compared against the peripheral blood repertoire of the same patient. The paired cohort comprised three low-grade glioma patients, 8 or 9 primary glioblastoma patients and three non-glioma patients contributing non-neoplastic brain tissue.

Paper-wide results and their limitations: Very few CDR3 sequences were found to be shared between tissue and blood, and this scarcity was attributed to high CDR3 diversity and limited sampling. VJ-independent divergence between tissue and blood was lower than expected in non-neoplastic patients but higher than expected in all gliomas, particularly low-grade gliomas. The group comparisons were based on small numbers of patients: three non-neoplastic, three low-grade glioma and about eight glioblastoma patients.

The iRepertoire nested amplicon-rescue multiplex PCR (arm-PCR) platform was used to amplify TCR alpha and beta CDR3 regions from RNA. For one-step reverse transcription and amplification, about 90-400 ng of tissue mRNA or PBMC total RNA was used as input. Following bead purification, Illumina adapters were added through a secondary multiplex PCR, and the libraries were then gel-purified between 200 and 400 bp. Demultiplexing relied on internal 6-nucleotide barcodes carried by the libraries. Libraries were sequenced on an Illumina MiSeq with 2x220 or 2x250 nucleotide paired-end reads. The source study handled its data this way. FLASH 1.2.11 was used to merge paired reads, and BWA-MEM then aligned the reads to the GRCh37 human genome before TRA and TRB reads were extracted. For V and J assignment, an IMGT-derived reference of cassette sequences and CDR3 motifs that included pseudogenes was used. Reads were translated in three frames, and productive CDR3s were defined by a C…FGXG motif without stop codons. Clonotypes were defined as unique combinations of V-J cassette pair and CDR3 amino acid sequence. Reads were filtered by Hamming distance, thresholded by each sample's sequence error rate in mapped regions. The public reads were reanalyzed by TCRdb: fastp trimming at Q25, MiXCR alignment, in-frame beta chains only. Rows are unified per CDR3 protein, each entry keeping the most common DNA and genes. TCRdb, rather than the study authors, made the V and J calls. This sample has 150,000 to 200,000 distinct CDR3 sequences in its table, and around 45% of those were observed once. The top ten clonotypes cover roughly 5.4% of the sample.

Sample: glioma tissue, nonneoplastic brain tissue, or PBMCs (not recorded which). The sequence links TRBV24-1 to TRBJ2-7; 12 middle bases align to TRBD2. This TCR was recovered from a human donor with low-grade glioma or glioblastoma, undergoing nonglioma brain surgery, or in good health (not recorded which). The DNA reads as follows: TGTGCCACCTCCGGGACTAGCGGGTCCTACGAGCAGTACTTC. This translates into CATSGTSGSYEQYF.